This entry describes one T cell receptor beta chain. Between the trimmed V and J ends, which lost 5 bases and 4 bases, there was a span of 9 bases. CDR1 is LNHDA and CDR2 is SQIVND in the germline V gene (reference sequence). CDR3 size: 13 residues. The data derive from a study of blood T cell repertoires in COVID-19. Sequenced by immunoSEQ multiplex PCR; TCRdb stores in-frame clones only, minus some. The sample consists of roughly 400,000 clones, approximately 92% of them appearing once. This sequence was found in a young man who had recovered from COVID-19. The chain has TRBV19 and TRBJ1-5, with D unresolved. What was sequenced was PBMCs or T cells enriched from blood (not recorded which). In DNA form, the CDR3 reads TGTGCCAGTAGTTGGCGGGATAATCAGCCCCAGCATTTT. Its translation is CASSWRDNQPQHF.